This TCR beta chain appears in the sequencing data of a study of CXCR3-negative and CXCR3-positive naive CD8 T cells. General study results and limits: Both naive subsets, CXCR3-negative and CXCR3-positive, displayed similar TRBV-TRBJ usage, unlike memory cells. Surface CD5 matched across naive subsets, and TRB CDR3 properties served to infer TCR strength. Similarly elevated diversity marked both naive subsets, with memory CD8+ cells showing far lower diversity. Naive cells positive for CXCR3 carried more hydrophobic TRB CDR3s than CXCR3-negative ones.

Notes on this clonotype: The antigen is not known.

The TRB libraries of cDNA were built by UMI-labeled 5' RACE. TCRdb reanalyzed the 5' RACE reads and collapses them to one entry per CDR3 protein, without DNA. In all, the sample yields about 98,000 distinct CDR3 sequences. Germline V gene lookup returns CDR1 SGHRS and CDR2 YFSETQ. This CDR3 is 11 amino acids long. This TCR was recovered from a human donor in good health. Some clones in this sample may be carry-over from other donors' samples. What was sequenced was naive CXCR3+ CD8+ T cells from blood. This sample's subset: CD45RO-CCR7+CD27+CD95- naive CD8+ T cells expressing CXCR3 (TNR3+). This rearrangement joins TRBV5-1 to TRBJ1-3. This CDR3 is CASSQGNTIYF.